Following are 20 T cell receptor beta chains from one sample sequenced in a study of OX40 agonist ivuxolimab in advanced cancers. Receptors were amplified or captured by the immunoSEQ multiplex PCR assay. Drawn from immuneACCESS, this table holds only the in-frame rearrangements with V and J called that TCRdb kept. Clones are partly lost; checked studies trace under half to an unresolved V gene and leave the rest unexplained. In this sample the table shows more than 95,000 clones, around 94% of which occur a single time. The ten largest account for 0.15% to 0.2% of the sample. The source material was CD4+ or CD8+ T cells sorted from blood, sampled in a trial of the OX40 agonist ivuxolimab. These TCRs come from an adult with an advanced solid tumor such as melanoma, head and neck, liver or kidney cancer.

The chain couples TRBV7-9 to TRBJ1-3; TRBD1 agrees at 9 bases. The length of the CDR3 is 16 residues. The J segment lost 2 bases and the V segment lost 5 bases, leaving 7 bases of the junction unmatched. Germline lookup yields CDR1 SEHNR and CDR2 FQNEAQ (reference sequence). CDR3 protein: CASSPYRGRAGNTIYF. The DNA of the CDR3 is TGTGCCAGCAGCCCTTACAGGGGGCGCGCTGGAAACACCATATATTTT. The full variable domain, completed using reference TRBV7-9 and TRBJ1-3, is DTGVSQNPRHKITKRGQNVTFRCDPISEHNRLYWYRQTLGQGPEFLTYFQNEAQLEKSRLLSDRFSAERPKGSFSTLEIQRTEQGDSAMYLCASSPYRGRAGNTIYFGEGSWLTVV.

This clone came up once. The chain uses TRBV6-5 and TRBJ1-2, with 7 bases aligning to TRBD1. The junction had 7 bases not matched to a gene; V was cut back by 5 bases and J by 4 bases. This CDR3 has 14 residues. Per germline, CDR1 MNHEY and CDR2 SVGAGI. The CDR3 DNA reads TGTGCCAGCAGTCCTGGACAGGCCTCCTATGGCTACACCTTC. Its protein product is CASSPGQASYGYTF.

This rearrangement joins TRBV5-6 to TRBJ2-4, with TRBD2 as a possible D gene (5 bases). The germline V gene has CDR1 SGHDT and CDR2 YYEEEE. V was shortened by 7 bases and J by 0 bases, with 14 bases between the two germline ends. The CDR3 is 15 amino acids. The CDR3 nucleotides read TGTGCCAGCGGCGGGTTACAGCTAGCCAAAAACATTCAGTACTTC. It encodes CASGGLQLAKNIQYF. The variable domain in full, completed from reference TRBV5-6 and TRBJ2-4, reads DAGVTQSPTHLIKTRGQQVTLRCSPKSGHDTVSWYQQALGQGPQFIFQYYEEEERQRGNFPDRFSGHQFPNYSSELNVNALLLGDSALYLCASGGLQLAKNIQYFGAGTRLSVL.

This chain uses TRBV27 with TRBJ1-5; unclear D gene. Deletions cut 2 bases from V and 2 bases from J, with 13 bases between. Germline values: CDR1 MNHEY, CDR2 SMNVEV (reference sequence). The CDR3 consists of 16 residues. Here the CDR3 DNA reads TGTGCCAGCAGTTTAGTAATGGGTGGTGGCAATCAGCCCCAGCATTTT. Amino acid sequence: CASSLVMGGGNQPQHF.

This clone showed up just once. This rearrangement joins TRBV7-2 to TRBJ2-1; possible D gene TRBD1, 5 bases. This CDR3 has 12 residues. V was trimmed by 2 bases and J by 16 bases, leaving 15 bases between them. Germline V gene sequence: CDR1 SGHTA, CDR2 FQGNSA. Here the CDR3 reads CASSLQGYPTFF. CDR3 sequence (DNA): TGTGCCAGCAGCTTACAGGGTTATCCCACCTTCTTC.

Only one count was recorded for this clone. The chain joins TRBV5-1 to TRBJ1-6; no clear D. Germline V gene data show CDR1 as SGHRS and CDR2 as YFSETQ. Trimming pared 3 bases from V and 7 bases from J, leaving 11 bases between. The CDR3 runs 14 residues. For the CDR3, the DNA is TGCGCCAGCAGCTACGGGTCCCAAAATTCACCCCTCCACTTT. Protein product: CASSYGSQNSPLHF.

The CDR3 region has the DNA TGTGCCAGCAGTTACCCGGGGTACCATGAGCAGTTCTTC. Encoded protein: CASSYPGYHEQFF. The chain uses TRBV6-6 and TRBJ2-1, with a tentative D call TRBD2 (5 bases). This CDR3 is built from 13 residues. Germline loops: CDR1 MNHNY, CDR2 SVGAGI (reference sequence). Trimming shortened V by 2 bases and J by 8 bases, and 10 bases separated the two germline ends.

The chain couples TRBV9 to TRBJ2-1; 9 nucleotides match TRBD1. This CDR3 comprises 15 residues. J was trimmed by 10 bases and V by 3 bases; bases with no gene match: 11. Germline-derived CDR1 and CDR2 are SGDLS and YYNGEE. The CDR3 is CASSAPGQGIGEQFF. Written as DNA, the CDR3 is TGTGCCAGCAGCGCTCCAGGACAGGGGATAGGGGAGCAGTTCTTC.

In nucleotides, the CDR3 is TGTGCCAGCAGCCTAAGCGAGACAAACTACAATGAGCAGTTCTTC. This codes for CASSLSETNYNEQFF. The chain has TRBV11-1 and TRBJ2-1; unclear D gene. V shed 5 bases and J shed 3 bases, with 14 bases lying between them. CDR1 is SGHAT, CDR2 FQDESV, per germline (reference sequence). The CDR3 loop spans 15 amino acids.

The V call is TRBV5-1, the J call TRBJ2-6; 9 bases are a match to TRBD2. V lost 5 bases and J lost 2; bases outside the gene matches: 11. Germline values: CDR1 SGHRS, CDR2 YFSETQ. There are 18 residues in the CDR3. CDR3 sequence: CASSLAGAQGTGANVLTF. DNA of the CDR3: TGCGCCAGCAGTTTAGCGGGAGCCCAGGGGACTGGGGCCAACGTCCTGACTTTC.

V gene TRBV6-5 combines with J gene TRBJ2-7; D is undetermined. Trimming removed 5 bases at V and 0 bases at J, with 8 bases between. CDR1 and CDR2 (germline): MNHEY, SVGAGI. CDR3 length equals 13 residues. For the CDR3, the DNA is TGTGCCAGCAGTGCCCGTTACTCCTACGAGCAGTACTTC. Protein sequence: CASSARYSYEQYF.

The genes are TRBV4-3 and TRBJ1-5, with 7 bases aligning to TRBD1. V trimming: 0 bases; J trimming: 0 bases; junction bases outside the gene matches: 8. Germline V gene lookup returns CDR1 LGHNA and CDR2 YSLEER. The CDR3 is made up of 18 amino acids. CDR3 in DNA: TGCGCCAGCAGCCAAGACCCCCAGACAGGGACTAGCAATCAGCCCCAGCATTTT. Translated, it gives CASSQDPQTGTSNQPQHF.

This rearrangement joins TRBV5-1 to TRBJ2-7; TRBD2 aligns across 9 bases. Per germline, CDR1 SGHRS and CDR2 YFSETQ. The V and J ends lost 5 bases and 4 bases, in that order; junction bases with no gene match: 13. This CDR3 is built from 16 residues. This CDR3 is CASSWTSSGAIYEQYF. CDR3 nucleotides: TGCGCCAGCAGTTGGACTTCTAGCGGGGCCATTTACGAGCAGTACTTC.

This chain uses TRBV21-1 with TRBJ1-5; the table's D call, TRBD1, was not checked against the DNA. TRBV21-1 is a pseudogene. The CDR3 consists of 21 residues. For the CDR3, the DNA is TGTGCCAGCAGCAACGCGGGGGTGACAGCCCCACAGGGGGCCAGCAATCAGCCCCAGCATTTT. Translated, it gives CASSNAGVTAPQGASNQPQHF.

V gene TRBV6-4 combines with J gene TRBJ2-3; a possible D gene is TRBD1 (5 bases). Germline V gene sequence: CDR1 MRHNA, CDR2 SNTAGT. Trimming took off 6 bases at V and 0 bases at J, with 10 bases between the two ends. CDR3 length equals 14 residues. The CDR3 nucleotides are TGTGCCAGCAGCAAGGGGATTAGCACAGATACGCAGTATTTT. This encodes CASSKGISTDTQYF.

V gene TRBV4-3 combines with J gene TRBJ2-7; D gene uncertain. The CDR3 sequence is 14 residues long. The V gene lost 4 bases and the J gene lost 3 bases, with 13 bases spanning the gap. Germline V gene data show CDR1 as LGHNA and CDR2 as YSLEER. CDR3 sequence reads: CASSLTADGYEQYF. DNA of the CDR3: TGCGCCAGCAGCCTAACCGCTGATGGCTACGAGCAGTACTTC.

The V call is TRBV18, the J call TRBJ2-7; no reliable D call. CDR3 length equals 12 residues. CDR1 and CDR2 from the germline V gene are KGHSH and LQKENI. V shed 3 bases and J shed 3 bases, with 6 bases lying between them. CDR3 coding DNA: TGTGCCAGCTCACCTCGCCTCTACGAGCAGTACTTC. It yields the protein CASSPRLYEQYF.

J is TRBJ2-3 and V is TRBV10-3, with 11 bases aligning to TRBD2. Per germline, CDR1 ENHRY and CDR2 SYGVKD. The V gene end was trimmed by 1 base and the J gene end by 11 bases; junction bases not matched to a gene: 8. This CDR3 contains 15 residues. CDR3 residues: CAISELTSGREGQYF. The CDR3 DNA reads TGTGCCATCAGTGAGTTAACTAGCGGGAGAGAGGGGCAGTATTTT.

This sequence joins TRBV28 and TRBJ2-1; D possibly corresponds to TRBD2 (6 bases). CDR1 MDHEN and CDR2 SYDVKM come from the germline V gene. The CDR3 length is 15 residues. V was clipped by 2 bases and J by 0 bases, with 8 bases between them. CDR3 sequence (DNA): TGTGCCAGCAGTTTAGGGGGGTCCTCCTACAATGAGCAGTTCTTC. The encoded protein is CASSLGGSSYNEQFF.

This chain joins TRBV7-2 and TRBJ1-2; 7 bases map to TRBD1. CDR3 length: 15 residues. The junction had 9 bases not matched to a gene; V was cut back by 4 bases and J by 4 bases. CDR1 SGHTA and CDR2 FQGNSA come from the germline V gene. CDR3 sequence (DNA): TGTGCCAGCAGCTCGAGGGGGACAGAGGGCTATGGCTACACCTTC. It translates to CASSSRGTEGYGYTF.